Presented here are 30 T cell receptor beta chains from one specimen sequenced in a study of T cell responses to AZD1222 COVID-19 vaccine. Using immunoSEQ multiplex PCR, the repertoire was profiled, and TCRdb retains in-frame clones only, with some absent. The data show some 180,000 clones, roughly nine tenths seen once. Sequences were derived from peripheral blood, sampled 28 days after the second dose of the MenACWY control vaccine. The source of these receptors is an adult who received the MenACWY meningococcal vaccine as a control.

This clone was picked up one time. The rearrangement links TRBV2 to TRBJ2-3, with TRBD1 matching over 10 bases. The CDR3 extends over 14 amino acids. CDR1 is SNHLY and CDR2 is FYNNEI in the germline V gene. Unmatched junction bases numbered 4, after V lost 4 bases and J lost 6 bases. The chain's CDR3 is CASSVGTGVDTQYF. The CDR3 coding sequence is TGTGCCAGCAGTGTGGGGACAGGGGTCGATACGCAGTATTTT.

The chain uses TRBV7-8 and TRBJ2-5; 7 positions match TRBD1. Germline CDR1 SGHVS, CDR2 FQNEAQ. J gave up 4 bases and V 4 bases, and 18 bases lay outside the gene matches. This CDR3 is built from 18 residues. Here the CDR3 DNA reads TGTGCCAGCAGCTCTCTATCACTCTCAGGGGACAGTCGAGAGACCCAGTACTTC. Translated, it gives CASSSLSLSGDSRETQYF.

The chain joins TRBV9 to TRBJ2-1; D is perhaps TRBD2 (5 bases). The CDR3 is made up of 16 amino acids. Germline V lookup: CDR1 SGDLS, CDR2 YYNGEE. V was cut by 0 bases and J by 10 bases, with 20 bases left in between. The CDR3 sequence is CASSVGSSHSPGEQFF. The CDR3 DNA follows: TGTGCCAGCAGCGTAGGGTCGTCCCACAGCCCGGGGGAGCAGTTCTTC.

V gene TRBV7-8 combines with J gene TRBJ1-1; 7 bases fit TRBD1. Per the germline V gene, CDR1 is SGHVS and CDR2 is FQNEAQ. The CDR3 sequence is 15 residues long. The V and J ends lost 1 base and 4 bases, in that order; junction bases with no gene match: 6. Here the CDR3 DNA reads TGTGCCAGCAGCTTAGAGGGGGCGGAAAGCACTGAAGCTTTCTTT. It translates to CASSLEGAESTEAFF.

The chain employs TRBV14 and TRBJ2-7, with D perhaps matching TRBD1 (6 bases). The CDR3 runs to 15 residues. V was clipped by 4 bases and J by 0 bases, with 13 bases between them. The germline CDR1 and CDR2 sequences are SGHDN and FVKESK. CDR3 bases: TGTGCCAGCAGCCTATCCCGGGACAACTCCTACGAGCAGTACTTC. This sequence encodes CASSLSRDNSYEQYF.

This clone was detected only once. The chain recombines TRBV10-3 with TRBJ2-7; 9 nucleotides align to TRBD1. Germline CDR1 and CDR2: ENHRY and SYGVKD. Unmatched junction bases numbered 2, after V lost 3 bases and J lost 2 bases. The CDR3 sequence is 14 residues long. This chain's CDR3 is CAISEQGATYEQYF. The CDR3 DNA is TGTGCCATCAGTGAACAGGGGGCCACCTACGAGCAGTACTTC.

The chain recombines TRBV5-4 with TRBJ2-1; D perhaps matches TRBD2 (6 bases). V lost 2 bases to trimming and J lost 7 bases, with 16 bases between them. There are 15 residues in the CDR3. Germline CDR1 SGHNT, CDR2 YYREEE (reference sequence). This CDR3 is CASSFLGLVENEQFF. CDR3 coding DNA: TGTGCCAGCAGCTTTTTGGGACTTGTCGAAAATGAGCAGTTCTTC.

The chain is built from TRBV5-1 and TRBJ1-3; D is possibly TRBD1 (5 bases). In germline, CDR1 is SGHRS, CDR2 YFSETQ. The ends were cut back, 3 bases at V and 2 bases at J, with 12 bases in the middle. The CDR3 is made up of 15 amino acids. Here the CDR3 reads CASSSEGMAGNTIYF. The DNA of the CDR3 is TGCGCCAGCAGCTCGGAGGGGATGGCTGGAAACACCATATATTTT.

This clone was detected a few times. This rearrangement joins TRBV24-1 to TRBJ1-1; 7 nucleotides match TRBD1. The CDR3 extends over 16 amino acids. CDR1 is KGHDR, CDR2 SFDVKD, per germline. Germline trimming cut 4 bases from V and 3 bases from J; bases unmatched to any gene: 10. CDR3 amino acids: CATSDPTGLVDTEAFF. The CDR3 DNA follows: TGTGCCACCAGTGACCCGACAGGGCTTGTGGACACTGAAGCTTTCTTT.

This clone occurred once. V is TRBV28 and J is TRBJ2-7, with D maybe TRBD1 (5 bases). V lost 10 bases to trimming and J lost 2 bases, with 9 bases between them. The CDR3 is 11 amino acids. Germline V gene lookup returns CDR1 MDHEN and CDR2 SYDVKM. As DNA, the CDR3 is TGTGCCACCAGGGCTGCCTACGAGCAGTACTTC. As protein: CATRAAYEQYF.

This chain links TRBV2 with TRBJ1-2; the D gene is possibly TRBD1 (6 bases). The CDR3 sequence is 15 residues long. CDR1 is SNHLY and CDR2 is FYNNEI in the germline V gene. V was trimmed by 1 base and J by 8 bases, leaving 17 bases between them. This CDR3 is CASSEVRQALSGYTF. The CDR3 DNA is TGTGCCAGCAGTGAAGTTCGACAGGCCCTGAGCGGCTACACCTTC.

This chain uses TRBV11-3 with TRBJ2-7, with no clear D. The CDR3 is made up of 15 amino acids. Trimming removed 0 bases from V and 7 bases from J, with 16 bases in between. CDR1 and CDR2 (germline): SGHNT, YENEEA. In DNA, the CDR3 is TGTGCCAGCAGCTTAGATAGGTCTCCCTTAAGGGAGCAGTACTTC. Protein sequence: CASSLDRSPLREQYF.

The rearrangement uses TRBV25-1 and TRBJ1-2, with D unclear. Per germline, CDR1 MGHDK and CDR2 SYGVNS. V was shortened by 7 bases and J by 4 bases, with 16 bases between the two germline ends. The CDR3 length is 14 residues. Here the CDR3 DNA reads TGTGCCAGCAAATATCTTCAAGTGGGCTATGGCTACACCTTC. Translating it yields CASKYLQVGYGYTF.

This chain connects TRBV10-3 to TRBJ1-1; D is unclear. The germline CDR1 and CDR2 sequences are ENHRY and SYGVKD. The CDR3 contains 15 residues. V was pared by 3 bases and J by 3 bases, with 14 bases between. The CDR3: CAISDVRRQDTEAFF. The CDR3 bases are TGTGCCATCAGTGACGTGCGCCGGCAAGACACTGAAGCTTTCTTT.

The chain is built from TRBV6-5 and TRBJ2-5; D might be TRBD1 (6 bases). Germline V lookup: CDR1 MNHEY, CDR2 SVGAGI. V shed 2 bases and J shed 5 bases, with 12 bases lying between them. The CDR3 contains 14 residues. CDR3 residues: CASSYHAQGETQYF. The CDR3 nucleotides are TGTGCCAGCAGTTACCACGCCCAGGGGGAGACCCAGTACTTC.

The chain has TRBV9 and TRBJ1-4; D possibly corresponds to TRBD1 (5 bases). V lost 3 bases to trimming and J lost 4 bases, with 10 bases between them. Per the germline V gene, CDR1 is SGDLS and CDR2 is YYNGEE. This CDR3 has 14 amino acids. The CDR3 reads CASSARGDNEKLFF. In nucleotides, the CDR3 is TGTGCCAGCAGCGCCCGGGGGGATAATGAAAAACTGTTTTTT.

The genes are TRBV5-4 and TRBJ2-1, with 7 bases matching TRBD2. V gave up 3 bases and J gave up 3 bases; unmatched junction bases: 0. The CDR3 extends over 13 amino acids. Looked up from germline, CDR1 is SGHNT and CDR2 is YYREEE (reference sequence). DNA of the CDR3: TGTGCCAGCAGCTCTAGCGGCTACAATGAGCAGTTCTTC. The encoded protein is CASSSSGYNEQFF.

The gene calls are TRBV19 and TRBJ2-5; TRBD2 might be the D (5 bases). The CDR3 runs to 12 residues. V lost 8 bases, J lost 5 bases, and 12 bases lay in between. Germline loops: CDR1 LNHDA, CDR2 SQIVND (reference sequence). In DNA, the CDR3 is TGTGCCAGTGCCCAGAGGGCGGAGACCCAGTACTTC. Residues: CASAQRAETQYF.

The CDR3 reads CASSPTTDTQYF. CDR3 coding DNA: TGTGCCAGCAGCCCGACCACAGATACGCAGTATTTT. The chain links TRBV3-1 (or the pseudogene TRBV3-2) to TRBJ2-3; D unresolved. This CDR3 comprises 12 residues. From germline, CDR1 is LGHDT and CDR2 YNNKEL (reference sequence). The V end was cut by 4 bases, the J end by 2 bases, with 4 bases between.

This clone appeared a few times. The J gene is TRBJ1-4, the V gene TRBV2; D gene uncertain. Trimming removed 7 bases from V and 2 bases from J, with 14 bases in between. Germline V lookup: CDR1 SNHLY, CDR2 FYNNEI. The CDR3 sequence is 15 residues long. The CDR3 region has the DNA TGTGCCAGCAATCAAAAAGGGATGACTAATGAAAAACTGTTTTTT. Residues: CASNQKGMTNEKLFF. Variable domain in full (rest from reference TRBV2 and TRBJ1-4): EPEVTQTPSHQVTQMGQEVILRCVPISNHLYFYWYRQILGQKVEFLVSFYNNEISEKSEIFDDQFSVERPDGSNFTLKIRSTKLEDSAMYFCASNQKGMTNEKLFFGSGTQLSVL.

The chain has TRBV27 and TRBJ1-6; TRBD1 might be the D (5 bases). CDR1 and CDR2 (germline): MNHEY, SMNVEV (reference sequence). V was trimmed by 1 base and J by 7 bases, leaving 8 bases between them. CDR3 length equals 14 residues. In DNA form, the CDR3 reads TGTGCCAGCAGTTTATGGGACTCGAATTCACCCCTCCACTTT. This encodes CASSLWDSNSPLHF.

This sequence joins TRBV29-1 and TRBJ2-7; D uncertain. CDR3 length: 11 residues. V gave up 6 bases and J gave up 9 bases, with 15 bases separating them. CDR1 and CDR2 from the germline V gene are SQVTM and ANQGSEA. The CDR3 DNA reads TGCAGCGTCTCAATGGATGCGGCGCAGTACTTC. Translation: CSVSMDAAQYF.

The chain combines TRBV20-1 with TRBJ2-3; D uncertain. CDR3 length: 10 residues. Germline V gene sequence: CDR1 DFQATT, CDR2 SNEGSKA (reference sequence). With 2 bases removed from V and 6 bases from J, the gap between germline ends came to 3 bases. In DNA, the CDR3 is TGCAGTGCTAGATTGGATACGCAGTATTTT. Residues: CSARLDTQYF.

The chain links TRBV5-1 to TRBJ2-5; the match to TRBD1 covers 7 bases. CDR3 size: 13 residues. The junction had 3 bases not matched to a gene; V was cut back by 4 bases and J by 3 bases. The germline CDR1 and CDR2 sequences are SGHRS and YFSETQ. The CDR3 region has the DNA TGCGCCAGCAGCAGACAGGGAGAAGAGACCCAGTACTTC. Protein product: CASSRQGEETQYF.

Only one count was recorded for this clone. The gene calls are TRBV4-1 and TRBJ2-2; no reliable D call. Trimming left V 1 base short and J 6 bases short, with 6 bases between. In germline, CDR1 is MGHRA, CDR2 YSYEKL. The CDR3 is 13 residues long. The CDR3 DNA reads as TGCGCCAGCAGCCAAGTATCAGCCGGGGAGCTGTTTTTT. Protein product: CASSQVSAGELFF.

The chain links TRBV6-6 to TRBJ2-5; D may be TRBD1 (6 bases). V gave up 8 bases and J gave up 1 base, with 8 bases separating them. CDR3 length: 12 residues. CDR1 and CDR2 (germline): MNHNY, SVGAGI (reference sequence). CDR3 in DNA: TGTGCCAGCTACAGGGTCCAAGAGACCCAGTACTTC. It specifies CASYRVQETQYF.

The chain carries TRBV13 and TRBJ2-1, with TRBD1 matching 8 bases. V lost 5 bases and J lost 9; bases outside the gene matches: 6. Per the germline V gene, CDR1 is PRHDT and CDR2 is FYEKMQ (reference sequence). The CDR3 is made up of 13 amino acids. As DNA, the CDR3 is TGTGCCAGCAGCCCTCAGGGGGCGGGTGAGCAGTTCTTC. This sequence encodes CASSPQGAGEQFF.

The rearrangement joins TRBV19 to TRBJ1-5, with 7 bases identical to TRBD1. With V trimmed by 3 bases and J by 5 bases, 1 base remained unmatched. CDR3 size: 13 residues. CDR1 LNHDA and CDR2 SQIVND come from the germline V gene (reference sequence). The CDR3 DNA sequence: TGTGCCAGTAGTATTACAGGGGATCAGCCCCAGCATTTT. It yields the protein CASSITGDQPQHF.

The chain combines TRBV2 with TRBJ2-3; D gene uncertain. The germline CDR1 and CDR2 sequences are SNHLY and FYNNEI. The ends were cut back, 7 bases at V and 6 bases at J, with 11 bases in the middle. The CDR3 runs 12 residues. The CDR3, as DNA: TGTGCCAGCACGTTGCTCCTTGATACGCAGTATTTT. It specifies CASTLLLDTQYF.

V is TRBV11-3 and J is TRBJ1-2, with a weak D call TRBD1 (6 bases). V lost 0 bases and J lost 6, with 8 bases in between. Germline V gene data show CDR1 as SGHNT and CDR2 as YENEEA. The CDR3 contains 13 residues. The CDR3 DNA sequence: TGTGCCAGCAGCTTAGACAGGGGACATGGCTACACCTTC. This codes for CASSLDRGHGYTF.